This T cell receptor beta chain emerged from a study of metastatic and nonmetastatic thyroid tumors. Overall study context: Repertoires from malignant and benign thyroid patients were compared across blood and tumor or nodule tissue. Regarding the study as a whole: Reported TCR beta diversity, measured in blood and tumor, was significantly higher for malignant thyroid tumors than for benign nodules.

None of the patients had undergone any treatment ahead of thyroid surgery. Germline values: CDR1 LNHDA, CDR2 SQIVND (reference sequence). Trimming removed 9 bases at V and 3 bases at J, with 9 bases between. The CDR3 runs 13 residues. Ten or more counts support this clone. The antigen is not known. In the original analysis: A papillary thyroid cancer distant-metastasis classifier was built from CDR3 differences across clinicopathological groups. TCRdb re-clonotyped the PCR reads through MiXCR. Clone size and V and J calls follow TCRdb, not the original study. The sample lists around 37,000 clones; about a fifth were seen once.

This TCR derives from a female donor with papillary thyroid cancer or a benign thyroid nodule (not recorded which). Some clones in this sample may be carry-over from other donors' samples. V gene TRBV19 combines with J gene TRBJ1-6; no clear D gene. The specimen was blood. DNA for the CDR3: TGTGCCAGCAGGACCGACTATAATTCACCCCTCCACTTT. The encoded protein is CASRTDYNSPLHF.